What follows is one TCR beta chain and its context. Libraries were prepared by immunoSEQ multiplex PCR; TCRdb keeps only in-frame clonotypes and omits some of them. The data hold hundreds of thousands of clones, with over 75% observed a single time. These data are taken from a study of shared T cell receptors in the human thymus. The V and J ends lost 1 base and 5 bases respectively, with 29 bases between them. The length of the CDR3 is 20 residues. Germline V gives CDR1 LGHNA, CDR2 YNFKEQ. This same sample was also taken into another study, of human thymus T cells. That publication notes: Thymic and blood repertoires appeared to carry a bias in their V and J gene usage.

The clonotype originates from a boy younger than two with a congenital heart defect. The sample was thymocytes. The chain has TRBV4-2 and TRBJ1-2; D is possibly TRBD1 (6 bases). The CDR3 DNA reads TGTGCCAGCAGCCAAGTAAGGGGGATAGGGCCCCTATTCCCATTTTATGGCTACACCTTC. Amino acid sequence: CASSQVRGIGPLFPFYGYTF.